Shown below are 19 T cell receptor beta chains from a single sample sequenced in a study of cytomegalovirus exposure and HLA in healthy donors. Researchers ran the PCR with 60 Vbeta and 13 Jbeta primers. TCRdb's copy holds only in-frame clones and misses some; the assay was immunoSEQ multiplex PCR. The sample contains roughly 100,000 clones, about 13% of which appear only once. Specimen: PBMCs. The receptor set was obtained from a man aged 35 to 55 in good health and CMV-seropositive.

This clone appeared many times. CDR3 residues: CASSAGHSGNTIYF. For the CDR3, the DNA is TGTGCCAGTAGTGCAGGGCACTCTGGAAACACCATATATTTT. V and J are TRBV19 and TRBJ1-3; D is perhaps TRBD1 (5 bases). Deletions cut 5 bases from V and 0 bases from J, with 8 bases between. Germline CDR1 is LNHDA and CDR2 is SQIVND (reference sequence). The CDR3 has 14 amino acids.

The chain couples TRBV9 to TRBJ2-7; D is uncertain. The length of the CDR3 is 13 residues. Germline CDR1 and CDR2: SGDLS and YYNGEE. Trimming removed 3 bases at V and 3 bases at J, with 10 bases between. CDR3 amino acids: CASSAPPGYEQYF. CDR3 DNA sequence: TGTGCCAGCAGCGCCCCTCCGGGCTACGAGCAGTACTTC. The full variable domain, rest sourced from reference TRBV9 and TRBJ2-7, is DSGVTQTPKHLITATGQRVTLRCSPRSGDLSVYWYQQSLDQGLQFLIQYYNGEERAKGNILERFSAQQFPDLHSELNLSSLELGDSALYFCASSAPPGYEQYFGPGTRLTVT.

The chain uses TRBV7-8 and TRBJ2-2, with D perhaps matching TRBD2 (6 bases). CDR3 size: 16 residues. V lost 0 bases, J lost 6 bases, and 14 bases lay in between. Looked up from germline, CDR1 is SGHVS and CDR2 is FQNEAQ. The CDR3 loop is CASSLAYGTVSGELFF. The CDR3 DNA follows: TGTGCCAGCAGCTTAGCGTACGGGACTGTGTCCGGGGAGCTGTTTTTT.

This rearrangement joins TRBV5-1 to TRBJ2-7; the D gene is possibly TRBD2 (6 bases). The V gene's germline CDR1 is SGHRS and CDR2 YFSETQ. V was trimmed by 0 bases and J by 0 bases, leaving 10 bases between them. The CDR3 contains 15 residues. CDR3 loop: CASSLGGRPSYEQYF. DNA of the CDR3: TGCGCCAGCAGCTTGGGAGGGAGGCCCTCCTACGAGCAGTACTTC. The whole variable domain, remainder taken from reference TRBV5-1 and TRBJ2-7, is KAGVTQTPRYLIKTRGQQVTLSCSPISGHRSVSWYQQTPGQGLQFLFEYFSETQRNKGNFPGRFSGRQFSNSRSEMNVSTLELGDSALYLCASSLGGRPSYEQYFGPGTRLTVT.

As to this clone: The identical CDR3 is also encoded by other nucleotide sequences in the sample. V and J are TRBV27 and TRBJ2-7; 14 bases match TRBD2. The CDR3 is 15 residues long. The germline gives CDR1 MNHEY, CDR2 SMNVEV (reference sequence). V was clipped by 4 bases and J by 4 bases; unmatched bases: 3. This chain's CDR3 is CASSWGTSGSYEQYF. The CDR3 bases are TGTGCCAGCAGTTGGGGGACTAGCGGGAGTTACGAGCAGTACTTC.

The rearrangement links TRBV7-2 to TRBJ2-1; tentative D call: TRBD2 (7 bases). The CDR3 covers 15 residues. Trimming removed 5 bases at V and 1 base at J, with 12 bases between. From germline, CDR1 is SGHTA and CDR2 FQGNSA. Written as DNA, the CDR3 is TGTGCCAGCAGCGGGAAGGGGGGGTCCTACAATGAGCAGTTCTTC. Encoded protein: CASSGKGGSYNEQFF.

This clone appeared once. The V call is TRBV7-9, the J call TRBJ1-3; 7 bases match TRBD1. The germline V gene has CDR1 SEHNR and CDR2 FQNEAQ (reference sequence). With 7 bases clipped from V and 5 bases from J, the junction kept 8 bases outside the gene matches. The CDR3 extends over 14 amino acids. CDR3 coding DNA: TGTGCCAGCACCTTGACAGGGAGTAGAAACACCATATATTTT. It is translated as CASTLTGSRNTIYF.

This clone turned up a few times. V gene TRBV11-2 combines with J gene TRBJ1-2; D ambiguous. The germline gives CDR1 SGHAT, CDR2 FQNNGV. CDR3 length equals 13 residues. Trimming removed 0 bases from V and 8 bases from J, with 10 bases in between. CDR3 coding DNA: TGTGCCAGCAGCTTAGAGGGCGATTTGGGCTACACCTTC. Protein sequence: CASSLEGDLGYTF.

This clone was found a few times. The gene calls are TRBV18 and TRBJ2-7; tentatively, D is TRBD1 (6 bases). The length of the CDR3 is 13 residues. Germline assignment: CDR1 KGHSH and CDR2 LQKENI. V was cut by 3 bases and J by 3 bases, with 9 bases left in between. CDR3 DNA: TGTGCCAGCTCACCCCGAGGGGGCTACGAGCAGTACTTC. Its translation: CASSPRGGYEQYF.

This clone was picked up a small number of times. A read error may account for a junction end that differs from germline. This chain links TRBV7-7 with TRBJ2-1; 11 bases align to TRBD2. Germline CDR1 SSHAT, CDR2 FNYEAQ (reference sequence). The CDR3 has 18 residues. The CDR3 protein is CASIRSRVAGGPGNEQFF. The CDR3 DNA sequence: TGTGCTAGCATCCGCTCGAGGGTAGCGGGAGGGCCGGGCAATGAGCAGTTCTTC.

The table lists this clone with a few counts. This sequence joins TRBV5-4 and TRBJ1-1; no clear D gene. The germline CDR1 and CDR2 sequences are SGHNT and YYREEE (reference sequence). The CDR3 runs to 13 residues. Trimming removed 0 bases at V and 5 bases at J, with 8 bases between. CDR3 DNA: TGTGCCAGCAGCTTGGTTGCGGGAACTGAAGCTTTCTTT. Residues: CASSLVAGTEAFF.

This clone was detected a few times. This chain joins TRBV5-1 and TRBJ2-7; D might be TRBD1 (6 bases). The V end lost 4 bases, the J end lost 2 bases, and 16 bases lay between the germline ends. Germline V gene lookup returns CDR1 SGHRS and CDR2 YFSETQ. This CDR3 comprises 15 residues. The CDR3 loop is CASSQDDRRAYEQYF. The CDR3 coding sequence is TGCGCCAGCAGCCAGGACGACAGGCGCGCCTACGAGCAGTACTTC.

In its sample, this clone was seen a few times. The gene calls are TRBV30 and TRBJ1-1; TRBD1 matches at 7 bases. Germline CDR1 is GTSNPN and CDR2 is SVGIG (reference sequence). The CDR3 is made up of 15 amino acids. V gave up 2 bases and J gave up 5 bases; unmatched junction bases: 11. The DNA for the CDR3 is TGTGCCTGGAGTAGCGGGCAGGGGGTACGGACTGAAGCTTTCTTT. Translation gives CAWSSGQGVRTEAFF.

The CDR3 bases are TGTGCTAGTGGTTCCGTCTTGGGACTAGCGGGAGATACGCAGTATTTT. This sequence encodes CASGSVLGLAGDTQYF. The chain employs TRBV12-5 and TRBJ2-3; 12 positions match TRBD2. The germline CDR1 and CDR2 sequences are LGHNT and FRNRAP. V was clipped by 4 bases and J by 5 bases; unmatched bases: 7. The CDR3 length is 16 residues.

The gene calls are TRBV10-3 and TRBJ2-7; the D gene is possibly TRBD2 (5 bases). The V end lost 10 bases, the J end lost 2 bases, and 15 bases lay between the germline ends. CDR3 size: 13 residues. From germline, CDR1 is ENHRY and CDR2 SYGVKD. The CDR3 loop reads CASRQAGAYEQYF. CDR3 in DNA: TGTGCCAGTCGGCAAGCCGGGGCCTACGAGCAGTACTTC.

Only a few counts were recorded for this clone. The chain uses TRBV7-9 and TRBJ2-7, with D unresolved. Germline assignment: CDR1 SEHNR and CDR2 FQNEAQ (reference sequence). V shed 2 bases and J shed 3 bases, with 8 bases lying between them. The CDR3 contains 13 residues. The CDR3 reads CASSLSDGYEQYF. In DNA form, the CDR3 reads TGTGCCAGCAGCTTATCAGATGGCTACGAGCAGTACTTC.

The chain has TRBV10-3 and TRBJ2-5; TRBD2 aligns across 7 bases. Germline V lookup: CDR1 ENHRY, CDR2 SYGVKD. V shed 0 bases, J shed 3 bases, and the junction held 7 bases outside the gene matches. The CDR3 length is 16 residues. In nucleotides, the CDR3 is TGTGCCATCAGTGAGTCGTGGGCTAGCGGAAAAGAGACCCAGTACTTC. It codes for CAISESWASGKETQYF.

The chain has TRBV21-1 and TRBJ2-1; no check of the table's D call, TRBD2, against the DNA was made. TRBV21-1 is noted as a pseudogene. The CDR3 sequence is 15 residues long. CDR3 loop: CASTTGGEFWNEQFF. In nucleotides, the CDR3 is TGTGCCAGCACTACTGGGGGGGAGTTCTGGAATGAGCAGTTCTTC.

The V call is TRBV27, the J call TRBJ2-7; a weak D match, TRBD2 (6 bases). The CDR3 runs 14 residues. Trimming pared 5 bases from V and 2 bases from J, leaving 13 bases between. Germline V CDR1 and CDR2: MNHEY, SMNVEV (reference sequence). This CDR3 reads CASSPPGLPYEQYF. CDR3 sequence (DNA): TGTGCCAGCAGTCCACCGGGACTCCCCTACGAGCAGTACTTC.